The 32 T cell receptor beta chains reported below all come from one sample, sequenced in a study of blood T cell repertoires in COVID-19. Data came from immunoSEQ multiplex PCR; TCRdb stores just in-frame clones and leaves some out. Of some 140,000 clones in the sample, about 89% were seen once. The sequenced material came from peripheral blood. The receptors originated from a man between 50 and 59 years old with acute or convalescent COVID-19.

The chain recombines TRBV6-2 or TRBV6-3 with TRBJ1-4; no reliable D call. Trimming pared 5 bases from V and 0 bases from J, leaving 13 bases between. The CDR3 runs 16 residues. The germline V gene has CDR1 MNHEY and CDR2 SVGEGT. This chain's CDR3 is CASSVRAFATNEKLFF. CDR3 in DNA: TGTGCCAGCAGTGTGCGGGCCTTTGCAACTAATGAAAAACTGTTTTTT.

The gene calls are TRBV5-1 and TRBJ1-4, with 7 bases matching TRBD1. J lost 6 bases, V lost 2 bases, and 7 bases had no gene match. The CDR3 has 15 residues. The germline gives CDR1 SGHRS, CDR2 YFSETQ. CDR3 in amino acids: CASSFGAGGDEKLFF. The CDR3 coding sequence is TGCGCCAGCAGCTTCGGGGCAGGGGGTGATGAAAAACTGTTTTTT.

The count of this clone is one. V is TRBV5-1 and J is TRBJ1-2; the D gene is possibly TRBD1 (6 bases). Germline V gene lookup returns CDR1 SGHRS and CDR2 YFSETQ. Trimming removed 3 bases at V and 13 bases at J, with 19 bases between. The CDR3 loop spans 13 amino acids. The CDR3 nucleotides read TGCGCCAGCAGCTGGGGGGCGGGAGGATACTGCACCTTC. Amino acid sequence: CASSWGAGGYCTF. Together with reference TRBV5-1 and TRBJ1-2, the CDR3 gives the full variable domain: KAGVTQTPRYLIKTRGQQVTLSCSPISGHRSVSWYQQTPGQGLQFLFEYFSETQRNKGNFPGRFSGRQFSNSRSEMNVSTLELGDSALYLCASSWGAGGYCTFGSGTRLTVV.

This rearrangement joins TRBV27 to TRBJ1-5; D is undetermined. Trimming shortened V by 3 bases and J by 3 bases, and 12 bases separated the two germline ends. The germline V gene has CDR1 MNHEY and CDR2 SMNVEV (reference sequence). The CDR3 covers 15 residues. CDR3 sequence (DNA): TGTGCCAGCAGTTTCTCCCGTGGCCTCAATCAGCCCCAGCATTTT. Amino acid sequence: CASSFSRGLNQPQHF.

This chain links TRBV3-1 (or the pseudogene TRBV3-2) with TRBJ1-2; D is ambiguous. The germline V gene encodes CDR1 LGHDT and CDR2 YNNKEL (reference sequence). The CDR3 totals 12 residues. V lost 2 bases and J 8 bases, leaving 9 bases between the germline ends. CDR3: CASSQLEDGYTF. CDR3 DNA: TGTGCCAGCAGCCAATTGGAGGACGGCTACACCTTC.

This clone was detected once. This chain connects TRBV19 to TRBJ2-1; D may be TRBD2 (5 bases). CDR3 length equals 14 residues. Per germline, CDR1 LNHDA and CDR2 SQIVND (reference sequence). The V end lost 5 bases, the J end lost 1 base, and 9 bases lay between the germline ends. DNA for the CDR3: TGTGCCAGTAGTCGGTCGGGGTCCTACAATGAGCAGTTCTTC. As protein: CASSRSGSYNEQFF.

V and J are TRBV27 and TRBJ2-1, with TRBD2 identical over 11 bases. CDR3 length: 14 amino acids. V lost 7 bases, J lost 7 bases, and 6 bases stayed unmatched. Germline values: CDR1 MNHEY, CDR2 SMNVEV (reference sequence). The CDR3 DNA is TGTGCCAGCAAAACTAGCGGGAGTCGGAATGAGCAGTTCTTC. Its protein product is CASKTSGSRNEQFF.

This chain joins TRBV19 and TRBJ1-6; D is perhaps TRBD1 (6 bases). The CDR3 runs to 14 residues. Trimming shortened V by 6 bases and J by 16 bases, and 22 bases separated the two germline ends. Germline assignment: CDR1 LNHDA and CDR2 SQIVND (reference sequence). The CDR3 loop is CASSGRDKPFVLHF. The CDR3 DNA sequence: TGTGCCAGTAGCGGCCGGGACAAACCTTTCGTGCTCCACTTT.

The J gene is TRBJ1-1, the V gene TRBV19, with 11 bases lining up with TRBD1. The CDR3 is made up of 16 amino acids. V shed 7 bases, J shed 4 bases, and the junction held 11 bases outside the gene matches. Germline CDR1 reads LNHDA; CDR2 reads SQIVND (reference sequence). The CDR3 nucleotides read TGTGCCAGTAAGAAGAGGACAGGGGGCGCGAGCACTGAAGCTTTCTTT. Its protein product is CASKKRTGGASTEAFF. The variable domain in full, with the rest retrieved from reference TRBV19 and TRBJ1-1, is DGGITQSPKYLFRKEGQNVTLSCEQNLNHDAMYWYRQDPGQGLRLIYYSQIVNDFQKGDIAEGYSVSREKKESFPLTVTSAQKNPTAFYLCASKKRTGGASTEAFFGQGTRLTVV.

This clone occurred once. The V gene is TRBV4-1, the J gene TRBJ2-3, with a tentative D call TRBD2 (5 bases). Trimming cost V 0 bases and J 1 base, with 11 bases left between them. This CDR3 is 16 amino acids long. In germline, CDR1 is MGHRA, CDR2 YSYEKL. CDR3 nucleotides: TGCGCCAGCAGCCAAGATTCGGCGCGGGGCACAGATACGCAGTATTTT. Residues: CASSQDSARGTDTQYF.

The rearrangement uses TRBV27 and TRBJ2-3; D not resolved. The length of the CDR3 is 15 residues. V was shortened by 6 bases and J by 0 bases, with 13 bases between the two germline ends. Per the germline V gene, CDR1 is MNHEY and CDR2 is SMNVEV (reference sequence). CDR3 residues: CASRRYLSSTDTQYF. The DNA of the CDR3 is TGTGCCAGCAGGCGTTACCTCTCTAGCACAGATACGCAGTATTTT.

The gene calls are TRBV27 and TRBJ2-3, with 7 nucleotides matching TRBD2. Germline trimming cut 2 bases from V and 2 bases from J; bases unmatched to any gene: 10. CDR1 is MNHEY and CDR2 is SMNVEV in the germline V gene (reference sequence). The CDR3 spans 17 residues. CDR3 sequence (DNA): TGTGCCAGCAGTTTACAACCTTCGGGGGGACTCACAGATACGCAGTATTTT. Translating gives CASSLQPSGGLTDTQYF.

The CDR3: CASSPTGTNTGELFF. The CDR3 DNA sequence: TGCGCCAGCAGCCCAACAGGGACGAACACCGGGGAGCTGTTTTTT. The chain links TRBV5-1 to TRBJ2-2, with D perhaps matching TRBD1 (6 bases). V was pared by 4 bases and J by 0 bases, with 10 bases between. This CDR3 spans 15 amino acids. Germline assignment: CDR1 SGHRS and CDR2 YFSETQ.

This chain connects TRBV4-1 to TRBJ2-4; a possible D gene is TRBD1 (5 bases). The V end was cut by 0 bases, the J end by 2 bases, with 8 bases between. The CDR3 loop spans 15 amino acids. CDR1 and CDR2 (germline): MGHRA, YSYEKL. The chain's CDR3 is CASSQDSGTKNIQYF. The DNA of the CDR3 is TGCGCCAGCAGCCAAGATTCAGGGACCAAAAACATTCAGTACTTC.

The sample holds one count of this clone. CDR3 protein: CAVAPSSGNTIYF. The DNA for the CDR3 is TGTGCTGTAGCGCCAAGCTCTGGAAACACCATATATTTT. The chain employs TRBV7-9 and TRBJ1-3; D unclear. The V gene's germline CDR1 is SEHNR and CDR2 FQNEAQ (reference sequence). The length of the CDR3 is 13 residues.

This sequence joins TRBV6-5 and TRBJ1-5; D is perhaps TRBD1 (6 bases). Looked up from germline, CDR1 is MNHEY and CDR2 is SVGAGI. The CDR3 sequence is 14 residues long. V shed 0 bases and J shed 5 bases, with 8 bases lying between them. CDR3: CASSYSAGDQPQHF. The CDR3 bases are TGTGCCAGCAGTTACTCGGCAGGGGATCAGCCCCAGCATTTT.

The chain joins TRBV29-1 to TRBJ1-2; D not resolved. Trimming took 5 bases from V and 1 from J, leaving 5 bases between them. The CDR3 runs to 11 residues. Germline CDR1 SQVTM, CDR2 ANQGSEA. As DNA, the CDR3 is TGCAGCGTTAAGCTTAACTATGGCTACACCTTC. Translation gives CSVKLNYGYTF.

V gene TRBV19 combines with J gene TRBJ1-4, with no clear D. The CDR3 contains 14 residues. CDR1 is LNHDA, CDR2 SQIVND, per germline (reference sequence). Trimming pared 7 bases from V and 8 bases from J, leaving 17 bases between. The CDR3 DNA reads TGTGCCAGTACCCCCTTCGGCGGGGAAGAAAAACTGTTTTTT. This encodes CASTPFGGEEKLFF.

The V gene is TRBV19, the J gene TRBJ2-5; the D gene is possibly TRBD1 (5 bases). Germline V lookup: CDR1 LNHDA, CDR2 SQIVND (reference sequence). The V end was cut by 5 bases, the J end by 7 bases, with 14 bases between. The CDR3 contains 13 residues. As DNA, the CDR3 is TGTGCCAGTAGTTCGACAGTGATCGGGACCCAGTACTTC. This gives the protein CASSSTVIGTQYF.

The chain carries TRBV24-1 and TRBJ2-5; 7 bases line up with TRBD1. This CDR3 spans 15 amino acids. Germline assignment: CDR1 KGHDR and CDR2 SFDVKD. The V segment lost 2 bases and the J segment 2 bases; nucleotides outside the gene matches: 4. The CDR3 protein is CATSDSQGKQETQYF. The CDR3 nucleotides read TGTGCCACCAGTGATTCACAGGGGAAGCAAGAGACCCAGTACTTC.

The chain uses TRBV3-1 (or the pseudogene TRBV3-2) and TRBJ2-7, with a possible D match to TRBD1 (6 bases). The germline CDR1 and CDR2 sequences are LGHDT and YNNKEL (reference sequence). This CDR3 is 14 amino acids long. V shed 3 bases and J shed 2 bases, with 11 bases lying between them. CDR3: CASSHWDIPYEQYF. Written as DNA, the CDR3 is TGTGCCAGCAGCCATTGGGACATCCCCTACGAGCAGTACTTC.

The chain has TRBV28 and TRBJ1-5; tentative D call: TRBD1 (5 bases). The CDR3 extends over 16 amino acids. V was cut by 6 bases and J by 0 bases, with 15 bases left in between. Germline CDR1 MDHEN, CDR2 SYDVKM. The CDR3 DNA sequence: TGTGCCAGCAGAAGGCCGGGGGGGTATAGCAATCAGCCCCAGCATTTT. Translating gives CASRRPGGYSNQPQHF.

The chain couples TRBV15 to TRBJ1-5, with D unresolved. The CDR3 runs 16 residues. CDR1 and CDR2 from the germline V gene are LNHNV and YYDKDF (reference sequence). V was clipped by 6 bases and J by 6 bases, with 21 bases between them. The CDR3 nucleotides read TGTGCCACCAGTAAGGGAGGAGGGTTGAGAGGTCAGCCCCAGCATTTT. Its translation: CATSKGGGLRGQPQHF.

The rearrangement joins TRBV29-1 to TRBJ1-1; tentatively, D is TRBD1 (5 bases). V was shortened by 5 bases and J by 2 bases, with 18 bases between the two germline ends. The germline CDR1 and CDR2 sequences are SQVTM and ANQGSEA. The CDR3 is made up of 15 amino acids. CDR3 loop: CSVKSVDTINTEAFF. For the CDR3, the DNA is TGCAGCGTTAAAAGCGTGGACACTATAAACACTGAAGCTTTCTTT. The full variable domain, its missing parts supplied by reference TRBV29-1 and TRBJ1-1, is SAVISQKPSRDICQRGTSLTIQCQVDSQVTMMFWYRQQPGQSLTLIATANQGSEATYESGFVIDKFPISRPNLTFSTLTVSNMSPEDSSIYLCSVKSVDTINTEAFFGQGTRLTVV.

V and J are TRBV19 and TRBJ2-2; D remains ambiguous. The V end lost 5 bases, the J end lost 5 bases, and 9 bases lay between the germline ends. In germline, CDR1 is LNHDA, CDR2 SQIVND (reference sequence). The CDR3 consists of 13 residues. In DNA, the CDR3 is TGTGCCAGTAGTCCCCCCCTTACCGGGGAGCTGTTTTTT. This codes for CASSPPLTGELFF.

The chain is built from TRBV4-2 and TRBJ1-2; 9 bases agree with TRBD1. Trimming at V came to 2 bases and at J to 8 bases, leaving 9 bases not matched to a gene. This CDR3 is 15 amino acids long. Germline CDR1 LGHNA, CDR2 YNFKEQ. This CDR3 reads CASSQPGTGNIGYTF. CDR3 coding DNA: TGTGCCAGCAGCCAACCCGGGACAGGGAATATCGGCTACACCTTC.

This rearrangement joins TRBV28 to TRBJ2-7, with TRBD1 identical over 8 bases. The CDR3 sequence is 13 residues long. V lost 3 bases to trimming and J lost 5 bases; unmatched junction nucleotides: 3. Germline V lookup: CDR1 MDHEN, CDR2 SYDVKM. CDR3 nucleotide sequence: TGTGCCAGCAGTTTCGCAGGGGGCGACGAGCAGTACGTC. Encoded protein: CASSFAGGDEQYV.

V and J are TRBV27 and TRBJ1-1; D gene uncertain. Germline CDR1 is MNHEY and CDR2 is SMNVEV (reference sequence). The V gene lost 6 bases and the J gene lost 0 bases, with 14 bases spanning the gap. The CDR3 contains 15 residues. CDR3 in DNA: TGTGCCAGCAGGGCCCCGGGGAATCTGAACACTGAAGCTTTCTTT. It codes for CASRAPGNLNTEAFF.

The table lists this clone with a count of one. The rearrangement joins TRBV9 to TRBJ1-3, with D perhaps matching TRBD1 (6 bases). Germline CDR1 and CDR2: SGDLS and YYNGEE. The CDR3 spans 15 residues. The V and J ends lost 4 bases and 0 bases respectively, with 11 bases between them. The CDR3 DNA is TGTGCCAGCAGCTTGACAGGCGCCTCTGGAAACACCATATATTTT. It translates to CASSLTGASGNTIYF. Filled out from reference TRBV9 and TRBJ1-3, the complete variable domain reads DSGVTQTPKHLITATGQRVTLRCSPRSGDLSVYWYQQSLDQGLQFLIQYYNGEERAKGNILERFSAQQFPDLHSELNLSSLELGDSALYFCASSLTGASGNTIYFGEGSWLTVV.

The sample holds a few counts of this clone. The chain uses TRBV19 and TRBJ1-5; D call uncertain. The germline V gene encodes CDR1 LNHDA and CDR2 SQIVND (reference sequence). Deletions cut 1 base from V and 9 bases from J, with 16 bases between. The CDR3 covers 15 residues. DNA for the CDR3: TGTGCCAGTAGTATAGCGTCGAGTGGGCGACGGCCCCAGCATTTT. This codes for CASSIASSGRRPQHF.

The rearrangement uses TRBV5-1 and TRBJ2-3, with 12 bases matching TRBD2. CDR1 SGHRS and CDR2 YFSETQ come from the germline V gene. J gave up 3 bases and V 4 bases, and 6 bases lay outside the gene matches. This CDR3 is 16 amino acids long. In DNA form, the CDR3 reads TGCGCCAGCAGCCCTCTAGCGGGGGGGGTTACAGATACGCAGTATTTT. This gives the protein CASSPLAGGVTDTQYF.

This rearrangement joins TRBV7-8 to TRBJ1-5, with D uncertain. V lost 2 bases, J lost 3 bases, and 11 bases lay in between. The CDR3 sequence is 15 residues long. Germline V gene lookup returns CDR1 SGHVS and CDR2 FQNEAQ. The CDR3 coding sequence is TGTGCCAGCAGCTTAAACAGCTTAATCAATCAGCCCCAGCATTTT. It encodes CASSLNSLINQPQHF.